Listed below are T cell receptor beta chains from one sample, sequenced in a study of CD8 T cells in ankylosing spondylitis. TCRdb independently ran MiXCR on the 5' RACE reads; one entry per CDR3 protein. Here the sample spans some 250,000 distinct CDR3 sequences, roughly a quarter being singletons. Sequencing was carried out using blood, either unsorted or a sorted T cell fraction (not recorded which). The receptors stem from a male donor with ankylosing spondylitis or in good health (not recorded which). Both conserved end residues are part of each CDR3. D genes are given only for firm matches. Clone sizes are given selectively: once, few, many, or a class where the clone is expanded.

>.|TRBJ2-1|TRBV7-2|.
CASSLVPSYNEQFF
TGTGCCAGCAGCTTAGTTCCCTCTTACAATGAGCAGTTCTTC
>few|TRBJ2-7|TRBV20-1|.
CSARDFRSYEQYF
TGCAGTGCTAGGGACTTTCGGTCCTACGAGCAGTACTTC
>.|TRBJ2-7|TRBV24-1|TRBD2
CATSDLMGGGRGYEQYF
TGTGCCACCAGTGATTTGATGGGAGGAGGGAGGGGCTACGAGCAGTACTTC
>.|TRBJ1-1|TRBV29-1|TRBD1
CSARTGGINTEAFF
TGCAGCGCCCGGACAGGGGGGATTAACACTGAAGCTTTCTTT
>.|TRBJ2-7|TRBV6-1|.
CASTKDSLSYEQYF
TGTGCCAGCACCAAGGACAGCCTTTCCTACGAGCAGTACTTC
>.|TRBJ2-3|TRBV20-1|TRBD2
CSAVPGLAGGRADTQYF
TGCAGTGCCGTCCCGGGACTAGCGGGGGGGCGGGCAGATACGCAGTATTTT
>few|TRBJ2-2|TRBV10-3|TRBD1
CAIAGGTGELFF
TGTGCCATTGCAGGGGGCACCGGGGAGCTGTTTTTT
>many|TRBJ2-3|TRBV20-1|.
CSARRAGSSTDTQYF
TGCAGTGCTAGAAGGGCGGGGTCTAGCACAGATACGCAGTATTTT
>.|TRBJ2-3|TRBV7-3|.
CASSLYAGSTDTQYF
TGTGCCAGCAGCTTATACGCGGGGAGCACAGATACGCAGTATTTT
>many|TRBJ2-7|TRBV29-1|.
CSVADFAPYEQYF
TGCAGCGTTGCGGACTTCGCACCCTACGAGCAGTACTTC
>few|TRBJ1-5|TRBV10-1|.
CASSRDLNQPQHF
TGCGCCAGCAGTCGGGACCTCAATCAGCCCCAGCATTTT
>few|TRBJ2-5|TRBV20-1|.
CSARDGSSGTRETQYF
TGCAGTGCTAGAGATGGCTCCTCAGGGACCCGAGAGACCCAGTACTTC
>few|TRBJ2-3|TRBV10-2|TRBD2
CASSALVTSSTDTQYF
TGCGCCAGCAGTGCCCTCGTGACTAGCTCAACAGATACGCAGTATTTT
>many|TRBJ2-5|TRBV18|TRBD1
CASSPPGGRETQYF
TGTGCCAGCAGTCCACCAGGGGGCCGGGAGACCCAGTACTTC
>once|TRBJ2-3|TRBV18|TRBD2
CASSPSAGVTDTQYF
TGTGCCAGCTCACCAAGCGCGGGGGTCACAGATACGCAGTATTTT
>few|TRBJ2-7|TRBV28|.
CASSLSAGNEQYF
TGTGCCAGCAGTTTATCGGCAGGAAACGAGCAGTACTTC
>.|TRBJ2-7|TRBV12-3/TRBV12-4|TRBD1
CASSLDGTVSYEQYF
TGTGCCAGCAGTTTGGACGGGACAGTTTCTTACGAGCAGTACTTC
>few|TRBJ2-1|TRBV3-1|.
CASSPDGGRGFF
TGTGCCAGCAGCCCAGACGGCGGGCGGGGGTTCTTC
>.|TRBJ2-5|TRBV5-1|TRBD2
CASSFGSGGPETQYF
TGCGCCAGCAGCTTTGGTAGCGGGGGCCCAGAGACCCAGTACTTC
>.|TRBJ2-3|TRBV6-6|TRBD2
CASTFAGEDTQYF
TGTGCCAGCACTTTCGCGGGGGAAGATACGCAGTATTTT
>.|TRBJ1-3|TRBV15|.
CATSRAKFQFSGNTIYF
TGTGCCACCAGCAGAGCAAAATTCCAGTTCTCTGGAAACACCATATATTTT
>few|TRBJ2-2|TRBV20-1|.
CSARGENGELFF
TGCAGTGCTAGAGGGGAGAACGGGGAGCTGTTTTTT
>.|TRBJ2-1|TRBV5-6|.
CASSQAKPKGGEQFF
TGTGCCAGCAGCCAAGCTAAACCGAAGGGCGGTGAGCAGTTCTTC
>few|TRBJ2-1|TRBV6-5|TRBD2
CASSYLGLAGNEQFF
TGTGCCAGCAGTTACCTCGGACTAGCGGGGAATGAGCAGTTCTTC
>.|TRBJ1-1|TRBV20-1|TRBD1
CSARERTGDTEAFF
TGCAGTGCTAGAGAAAGGACAGGCGACACTGAAGCTTTCTTT
>many|TRBJ1-1|TRBV20-1|.
CSATADSYTEAFF
TGCAGTGCAACAGCCGACAGTTACACTGAAGCTTTCTTT
>.|TRBJ2-3|TRBV20-1|TRBD1
CSASRDRGTDTQYF
TGCAGTGCTAGCCGGGACAGGGGCACAGATACGCAGTATTTT
>.|TRBJ2-3|TRBV7-2|.
CASSLLGHTDTQYF
TGTGCCAGCAGCTTATTGGGACACACAGATACGCAGTATTTT
>many|TRBJ2-3|TRBV4-1|.
CASSLEDRPDTQYF
TGCGCCAGCAGCCTGGAGGACAGACCCGATACGCAGTATTTT
>.|TRBJ2-1|TRBV4-2|TRBD2
CASSQAAGGSYYNEQFF
TGTGCCAGCAGCCAGGCGGCGGGGGGATCATATTACAATGAGCAGTTCTTC